The T cell receptor (beta chain) under discussion was sequenced for a study of shared clonotypes between healthy human individuals. The CDR3 runs to 15 residues. Looked up from germline, CDR1 is SGHRS and CDR2 is YFSETQ. J gave up 5 bases and V 4 bases, and 5 bases lay outside the gene matches. Generated by immunoSEQ multiplex PCR, the TCRdb table keeps only in-frame clones and is missing some. Of around 500,000 clones detected, around 85% appear once; the ten largest clones hold about 12%. The sequencing sample was made of PBMCs. The rearrangement links TRBV5-1 to TRBJ2-5; 13 nucleotides align to TRBD2. The sequence was collected from a woman aged 40 to 50 in good health. Some clones in this sample may be carry-over from other donors' samples. The CDR3 protein is CASSPGLAGDETQYF. The CDR3 nucleotides read TGCGCCAGCAGCCCCGGACTAGCGGGAGACGAGACCCAGTACTTC. The whole variable domain, filled in from reference TRBV5-1 and TRBJ2-5, reads KAGVTQTPRYLIKTRGQQVTLSCSPISGHRSVSWYQQTPGQGLQFLFEYFSETQRNKGNFPGRFSGRQFSNSRSEMNVSTLELGDSALYLCASSPGLAGDETQYFGPGTRLLVL.